The 24 T cell receptor beta chains given below trace back to one sample, sequenced in a study of blood T cell repertoires in COVID-19. Produced via immunoSEQ multiplex PCR; TCRdb's table is partial and in-frame only. Of more than 20,000 clones in the sample, 81% are singletons; the top ten hold 45% to 60%. The sample was peripheral blood. These receptors were taken from a man aged 50-60 years with active or convalescent COVID-19.

This clone has a single count. The CDR3 DNA reads as TGCGCCAGCAGCGGAACAGGACCTGAAGCTTTCTTT. This encodes CASSGTGPEAFF. The rearrangement joins TRBV5-1 to TRBJ1-1; maybe TRBD1 (5 bases). Trimming left V 4 bases short and J 6 bases short, with 10 bases between. The CDR3 extends over 12 amino acids. The germline V gene has CDR1 SGHRS and CDR2 YFSETQ.

The CDR3 nucleotides are TGTGCCAGCAGAGAGACAGCTTACAATGAGCAGTTCTTC. Translated, it gives CASRETAYNEQFF. The V gene is TRBV2, the J gene TRBJ2-1, with D perhaps matching TRBD1 (5 bases). V lost 6 bases, J lost 4 bases, and 10 bases lay in between. CDR1 and CDR2 from the germline V gene are SNHLY and FYNNEI. The CDR3 extends over 13 amino acids.

The chain employs TRBV15 and TRBJ1-4, with D unclear. This CDR3 is 17 amino acids long. Trimming shortened V by 0 bases and J by 0 bases, and 11 bases separated the two germline ends. Germline-derived CDR1 and CDR2 are LNHNV and YYDKDF (reference sequence). CDR3 in amino acids: CATSRDLRRTTNEKLFF. CDR3 bases: TGTGCCACCAGCAGAGATCTCAGGAGGACAACTAATGAAAAACTGTTTTTT. The variable domain in full, with the rest retrieved from reference TRBV15 and TRBJ1-4, is DAMVIQNPRYQVTQFGKPVTLSCSQTLNHNVMYWYQQKSSQAPKLLFHYYDKDFNNEADTPDNFQSRRPNTSFCFLDIRSPGLGDTAMYLCATSRDLRRTTNEKLFFGSGTQLSVL.

The chain recombines TRBV7-5 with TRBJ2-2; no DNA check was done on the table's D call, TRBD1. TRBV7-5 is an annotated pseudogene. The CDR3 extends over 14 amino acids. The CDR3 spells CVRSGRQITGELFF. CDR3 nucleotides: TGTGTCAGAAGCGGGCGACAGATCACCGGGGAGCTGTTTTTT.

J is TRBJ2-1 and V is TRBV2, with TRBD2 matching over 9 bases. The CDR3 consists of 13 residues. Germline loops: CDR1 SNHLY, CDR2 FYNNEI. V dropped 10 bases and J dropped 7; count of bases not matched to a gene: 8. CDR3 in amino acids: CANPGLALNEQFF. The CDR3 nucleotides read TGTGCCAATCCGGGACTAGCCCTTAATGAGCAGTTCTTC.

The chain couples TRBV2 to TRBJ2-7; 9 bases are a match to TRBD1. Germline loops: CDR1 SNHLY, CDR2 FYNNEI. The V and J ends lost 6 bases and 5 bases, in that order; junction bases with no gene match: 11. CDR3 length equals 15 residues. The CDR3 loop reads CASSKADRGKDEQYF. Here the CDR3 DNA reads TGTGCCAGCAGCAAAGCCGACAGGGGGAAGGACGAGCAGTACTTC.

This clone was seen once. This chain connects TRBV5-6 to TRBJ1-6; perhaps TRBD1 as D (6 bases). Looked up from germline, CDR1 is SGHDT and CDR2 is YYEEEE. The CDR3 runs to 14 residues. Deletions cut 5 bases from V and 9 bases from J, with 15 bases between. The CDR3 reads CASRKQGWGSPLHF. CDR3 DNA: TGTGCCAGCAGAAAACAGGGCTGGGGTTCACCCCTCCACTTT.

This chain joins TRBV15 and TRBJ1-3; possibly TRBD1 for D (6 bases). This CDR3 has 15 amino acids. With 0 bases removed from V and 4 bases from J, the gap between germline ends came to 10 bases. CDR1 LNHNV and CDR2 YYDKDF come from the germline V gene (reference sequence). The CDR3 nucleotides are TGTGCCACCAGCAGAGATCCAGGGGCCGGAAACACCATATATTTT. Its protein is CATSRDPGAGNTIYF.

The J gene is TRBJ1-2, the V gene TRBV7-2; no firm D call. Deletions cut 3 bases from V and 0 bases from J, with 5 bases between. This CDR3 is 13 amino acids long. CDR1 is SGHTA and CDR2 is FQGNSA in the germline V gene. The CDR3 DNA reads TGTGCCAGCAGCTTCACTCCTAACTATGGCTACACCTTC. Its translation is CASSFTPNYGYTF.

The V call is TRBV10-3, the J call TRBJ2-2, with a weak D call TRBD2 (6 bases). Germline-derived CDR1 and CDR2 are ENHRY and SYGVKD. V dropped 3 bases and J dropped 6 bases, with 14 bases sitting between them. The CDR3 extends over 15 amino acids. The CDR3 region is CAISDLVAVPGELFF. For the CDR3, the DNA is TGTGCCATCAGTGATTTGGTAGCGGTCCCCGGGGAGCTGTTTTTT.

The chain uses TRBV20-1 and TRBJ2-1; 7 bases line up with TRBD1. V dropped 3 bases and J dropped 4; count of bases not matched to a gene: 6. Germline assignment: CDR1 DFQATT and CDR2 SNEGSKA (reference sequence). The CDR3 is made up of 14 amino acids. The CDR3 DNA is TGCAGTGCTAGTAAGCAGGGGGTGTACAATGAGCAGTTCTTC. Translation: CSASKQGVYNEQFF.

The chain couples TRBV6-2 or TRBV6-3 to TRBJ2-3; TRBD2 is a possible D gene (6 bases). There are 15 residues in the CDR3. The V gene lost 0 bases and the J gene lost 5 bases, with 12 bases spanning the gap. Germline V gene sequence: CDR1 MNHEY, CDR2 SVGEGT. CDR3: CASSYSLLGGDTQYF. The CDR3 DNA sequence: TGTGCCAGCAGTTACTCCCTCCTGGGGGGAGATACGCAGTATTTT.

V and J are TRBV11-3 and TRBJ2-1, with D possibly matching TRBD2 (6 bases). Between the trimmed V and J ends, which lost 1 base and 7 bases, there was a span of 14 bases. Per germline, CDR1 SGHNT and CDR2 YENEEA. The CDR3 covers 15 residues. The CDR3 loop reads CASSLGQASVNEQFF. CDR3 DNA: TGTGCCAGCAGCTTAGGGCAGGCTAGCGTGAATGAGCAGTTCTTC.

The chain employs TRBV7-2 and TRBJ1-3; D is possibly TRBD1 (5 bases). Looked up from germline, CDR1 is SGHTA and CDR2 is FQGNSA. Between the trimmed V and J ends, which lost 5 bases and 4 bases, there was a span of 9 bases. This CDR3 has 13 amino acids. CDR3 residues: CASSHNRGNTIYF. The CDR3 nucleotides are TGTGCCAGCAGCCATAACAGGGGAAACACCATATATTTT. Full variable domain (remainder filled in from reference TRBV7-2 and TRBJ1-3): GAGVSQSPSNKVTEKGKDVELRCDPISGHTALYWYRQSLGQGLEFLIYFQGNSAPDKSGLPSDRFSAERTGGSVSTLTIQRTQQEDSAVYLCASSHNRGNTIYFGEGSWLTVV.

The rearrangement uses TRBV15 and TRBJ2-7; tentatively, D is TRBD2 (6 bases). V lost 0 bases, J lost 7 bases, and 16 bases lay in between. The V gene's germline CDR1 is LNHNV and CDR2 YYDKDF (reference sequence). The CDR3 is made up of 15 amino acids. CDR3 sequence reads: CATSRDRGSGGEQYF. The CDR3 DNA reads as TGTGCCACCAGCAGAGATAGGGGTTCTGGAGGGGAGCAGTACTTC.

The chain uses TRBV7-3 and TRBJ1-1; a possible D gene is TRBD1 (5 bases). The CDR3 is 15 residues long. The germline V and J ends were trimmed by 2 bases and 0 bases, with 10 bases remaining between them. Germline V lookup: CDR1 SGHTA, CDR2 FQGTGA. CDR3 nucleotide sequence: TGTGCCAGCAGCTTATCGGGGGGGATGAACACTGAAGCTTTCTTT. As protein: CASSLSGGMNTEAFF.

The CDR3 DNA is TGTGCCAGCAGTGAAATGGGGGGGATGAACACTGAAGCTTTCTTT. Translating it yields CASSEMGGMNTEAFF. V and J are TRBV2 and TRBJ1-1, with a possible D match to TRBD1 (5 bases). The germline gives CDR1 SNHLY, CDR2 FYNNEI. V lost 2 bases and J lost 0, with 10 bases in between. This CDR3 comprises 15 residues.

This clone has a handful of counts. The chain recombines TRBV7-9 with TRBJ2-7; D perhaps matches TRBD2 (6 bases). Between the trimmed V and J ends, which lost 0 bases and 6 bases, there was a span of 21 bases. The CDR3 consists of 17 residues. In germline, CDR1 is SEHNR, CDR2 FQNEAQ (reference sequence). DNA of the CDR3: TGTGCCAGCAGCTTAGCTCCTAACTTTGCGGGGTCGGTCGAGCAGTACTTC. Protein sequence: CASSLAPNFAGSVEQYF.

This clone was seen only once. The V and J genes are TRBV18 and TRBJ1-1; D remains unclear. V lost 6 bases, J lost 4 bases, and 15 bases lay in between. The V gene's germline CDR1 is KGHSH and CDR2 LQKENI. The CDR3 extends over 14 amino acids. For the CDR3, the DNA is TGTGCCAGCTCCCCAAGCCGAGGTACCACTGAAGCTTTCTTT. It translates to CASSPSRGTTEAFF.

This chain uses TRBV7-2 with TRBJ2-7; the D gene is possibly TRBD2 (6 bases). CDR1 SGHTA and CDR2 FQGNSA come from the germline V gene. CDR3 length: 16 residues. V was shortened by 4 bases and J by 2 bases, with 18 bases between the two germline ends. The CDR3 coding sequence is TGTGCCAGCAGCTCTCTTGGCGGGGTTGTCCCCTACGAGCAGTACTTC. Protein sequence: CASSSLGGVVPYEQYF.

V usage is TRBV28 and J usage is TRBJ1-5, with D unclear. V was pared by 5 bases and J by 0 bases, with 8 bases between. The germline CDR1 and CDR2 sequences are MDHEN and SYDVKM. The CDR3 totals 14 residues. CDR3 nucleotides: TGTGCCAGCAGTCCACCAGGTAGCAATCAGCCCCAGCATTTT. This gives the protein CASSPPGSNQPQHF.

This clone was observed a handful of times. The CDR3 spells CASSLSGVGRARSTEAFF. CDR3 coding DNA: TGTGCCAGCAGTTTATCGGGGGTGGGCAGGGCGAGGAGCACTGAAGCTTTCTTT. This chain uses TRBV28 with TRBJ1-1, with a weak D call TRBD1 (5 bases). CDR3 size: 18 residues. Trimming pared 1 base from V and 4 bases from J, leaving 22 bases between. Looked up from germline, CDR1 is MDHEN and CDR2 is SYDVKM.

The chain recombines TRBV30 with TRBJ2-3; D unresolved. The CDR3 has 19 residues. Germline assignment: CDR1 GTSNPN and CDR2 SVGIG (reference sequence). V dropped 0 bases and J dropped 2 bases, with 24 bases sitting between them. Here the CDR3 DNA reads TGTGCCTGGAGTGTACCTCCGGGTCTATCAAATCCACACACAGATACGCAGTATTTT. Residues: CAWSVPPGLSNPHTDTQYF.

The V gene is TRBV11-2, the J gene TRBJ2-2; D perhaps matches TRBD1 (5 bases). This CDR3 has 13 amino acids. Trimming stripped 5 bases from V and 7 bases from J, with 11 bases between. CDR1 and CDR2 (germline): SGHAT, FQNNGV. The CDR3 DNA follows: TGTGCCAGCAGCCTGCAGGGTAACGGGGAGCTGTTTTTT. Translation gives CASSLQGNGELFF.